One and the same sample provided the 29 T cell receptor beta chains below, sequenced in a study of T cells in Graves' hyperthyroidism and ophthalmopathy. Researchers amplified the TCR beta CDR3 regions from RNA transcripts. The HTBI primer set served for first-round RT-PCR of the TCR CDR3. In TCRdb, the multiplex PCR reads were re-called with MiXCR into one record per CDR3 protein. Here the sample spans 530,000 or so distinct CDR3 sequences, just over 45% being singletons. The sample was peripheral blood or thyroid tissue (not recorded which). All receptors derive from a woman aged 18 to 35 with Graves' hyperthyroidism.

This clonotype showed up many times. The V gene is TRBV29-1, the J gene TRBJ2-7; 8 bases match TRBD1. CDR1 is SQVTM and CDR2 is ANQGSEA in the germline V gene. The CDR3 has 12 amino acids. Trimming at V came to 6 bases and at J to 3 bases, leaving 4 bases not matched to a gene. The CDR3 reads CSVQGANYEQYF. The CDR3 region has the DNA TGCAGCGTCCAGGGGGCCAACTACGAGCAGTACTTC.

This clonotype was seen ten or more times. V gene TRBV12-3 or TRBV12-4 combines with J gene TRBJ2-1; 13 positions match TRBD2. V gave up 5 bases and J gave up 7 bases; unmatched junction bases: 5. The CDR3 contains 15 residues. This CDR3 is CASSPGLAGRNEQFF. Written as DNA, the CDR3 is TGTGCCAGCAGTCCGGGACTAGCGGGAAGAAATGAGCAGTTCTTC.

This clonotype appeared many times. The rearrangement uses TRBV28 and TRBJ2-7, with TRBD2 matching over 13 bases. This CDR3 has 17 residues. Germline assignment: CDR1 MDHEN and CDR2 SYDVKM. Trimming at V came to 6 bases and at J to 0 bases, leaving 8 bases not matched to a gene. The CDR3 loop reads CASRLGLAGYSSYEQYF. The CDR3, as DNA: TGTGCCAGCAGATTGGGACTAGCGGGGTATAGCTCCTACGAGCAGTACTTC.

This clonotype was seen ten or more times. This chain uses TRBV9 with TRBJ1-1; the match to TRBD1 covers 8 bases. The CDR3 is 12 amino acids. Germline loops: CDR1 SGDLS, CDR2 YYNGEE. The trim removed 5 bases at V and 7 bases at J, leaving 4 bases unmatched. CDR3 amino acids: CASRPGGLEAFF. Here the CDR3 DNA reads TGTGCCAGCAGGCCAGGGGGCCTTGAAGCTTTCTTT.

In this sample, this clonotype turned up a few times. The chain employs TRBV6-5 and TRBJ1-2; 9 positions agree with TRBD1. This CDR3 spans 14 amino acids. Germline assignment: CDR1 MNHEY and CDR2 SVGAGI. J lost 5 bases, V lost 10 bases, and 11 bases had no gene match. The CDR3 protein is CATLTGTGNYGYTF. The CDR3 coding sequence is TGTGCCACCCTTACCGGGACAGGGAATTATGGCTACACCTTC.

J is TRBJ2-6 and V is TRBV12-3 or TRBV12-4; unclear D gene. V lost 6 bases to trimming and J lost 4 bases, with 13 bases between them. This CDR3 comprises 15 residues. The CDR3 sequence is CASSITSTGANVLTF. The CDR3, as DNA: TGTGCCAGCAGCATAACATCGACAGGGGCCAACGTCCTGACTTTC.

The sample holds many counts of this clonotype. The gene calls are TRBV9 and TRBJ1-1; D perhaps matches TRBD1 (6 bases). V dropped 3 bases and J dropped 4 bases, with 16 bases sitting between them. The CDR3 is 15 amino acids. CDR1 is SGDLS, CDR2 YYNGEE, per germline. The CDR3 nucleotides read TGTGCCAGCAGCGCAGAGGGAGGGGGGAGCACTGAAGCTTTCTTT. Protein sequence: CASSAEGGGSTEAFF. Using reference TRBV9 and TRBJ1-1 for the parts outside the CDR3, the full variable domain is DSGVTQTPKHLITATGQRVTLRCSPRSGDLSVYWYQQSLDQGLQFLIQYYNGEERAKGNILERFSAQQFPDLHSELNLSSLELGDSALYFCASSAEGGGSTEAFFGQGTRLTVV.

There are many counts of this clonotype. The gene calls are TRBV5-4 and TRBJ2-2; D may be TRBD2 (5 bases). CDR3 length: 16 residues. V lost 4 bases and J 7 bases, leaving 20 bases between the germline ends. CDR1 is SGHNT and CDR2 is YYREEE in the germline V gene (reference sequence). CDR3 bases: TGTGCCAGCAGCGCGGACTCAATTTCGGTCGGCGGGGAGCTGTTTTTT. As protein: CASSADSISVGGELFF.

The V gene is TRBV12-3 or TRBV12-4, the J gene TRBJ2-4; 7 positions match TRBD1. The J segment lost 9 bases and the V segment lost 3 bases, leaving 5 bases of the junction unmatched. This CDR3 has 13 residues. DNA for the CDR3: TGTGCCAGCAGTTTGAGGGGGCATGGCATTCAGTACTTC. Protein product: CASSLRGHGIQYF.

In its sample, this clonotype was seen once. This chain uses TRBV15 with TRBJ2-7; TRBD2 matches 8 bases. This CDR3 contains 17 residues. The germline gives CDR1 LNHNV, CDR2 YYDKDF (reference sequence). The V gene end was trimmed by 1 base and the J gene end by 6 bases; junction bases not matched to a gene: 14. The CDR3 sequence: CATSRVAGPPHLVEQYF. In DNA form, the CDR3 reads TGTGCCACCAGCAGAGTAGCGGGACCCCCCCACCTCGTCGAGCAGTACTTC.

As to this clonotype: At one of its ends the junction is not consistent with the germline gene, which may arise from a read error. The CDR3: CASSYSIGRRSGRDF. Written as DNA, the CDR3 is TGTGCCAGCAGTTACTCGATCGGGAGGCGGAGCGGGAGGGACTTC. The chain joins TRBV6-2 or TRBV6-3 to TRBJ2-7; 10 bases line up with TRBD2. This CDR3 region has 15 residues. Germline V gives CDR1 MNHEY, CDR2 SVGEGT.

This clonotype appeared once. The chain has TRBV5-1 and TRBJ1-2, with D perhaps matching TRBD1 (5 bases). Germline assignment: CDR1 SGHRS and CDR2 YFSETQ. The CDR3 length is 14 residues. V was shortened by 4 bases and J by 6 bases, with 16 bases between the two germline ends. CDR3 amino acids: CASSGDQDTHGYTF. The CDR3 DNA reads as TGCGCCAGCAGCGGGGACCAGGATACGCATGGCTACACCTTC.

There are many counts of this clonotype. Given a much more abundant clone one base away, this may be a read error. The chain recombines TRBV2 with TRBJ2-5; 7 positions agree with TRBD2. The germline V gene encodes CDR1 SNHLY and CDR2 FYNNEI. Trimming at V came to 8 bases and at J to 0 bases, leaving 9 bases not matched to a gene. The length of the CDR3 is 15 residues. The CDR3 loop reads CASGGSETYQETQYF. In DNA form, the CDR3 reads TGTGCCAGCGGCGGGAGCGAAACGTACCAAGAGACCCAGTACTTC.

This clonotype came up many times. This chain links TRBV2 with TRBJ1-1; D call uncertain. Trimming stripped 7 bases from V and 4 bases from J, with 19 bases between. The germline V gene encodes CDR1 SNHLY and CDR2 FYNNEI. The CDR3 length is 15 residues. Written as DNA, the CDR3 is TGTGCCAGCACAGAGGACTCTCCTTTGGCCACTGAAGCTTTCTTT. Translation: CASTEDSPLATEAFF.

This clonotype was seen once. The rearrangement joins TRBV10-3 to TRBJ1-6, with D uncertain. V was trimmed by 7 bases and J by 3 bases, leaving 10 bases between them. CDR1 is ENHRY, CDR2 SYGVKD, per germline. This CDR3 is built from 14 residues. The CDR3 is CAITGEIYNSPLHF. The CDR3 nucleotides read TGTGCCATCACTGGGGAGATCTATAATTCACCCCTCCACTTT.

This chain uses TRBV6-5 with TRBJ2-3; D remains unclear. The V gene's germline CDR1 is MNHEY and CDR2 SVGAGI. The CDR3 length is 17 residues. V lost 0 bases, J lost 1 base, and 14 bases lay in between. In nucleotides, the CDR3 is TGTGCCAGCAGTTACTCGATCACCGACGTACGCACAGATACGCAGTATTTT. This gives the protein CASSYSITDVRTDTQYF.

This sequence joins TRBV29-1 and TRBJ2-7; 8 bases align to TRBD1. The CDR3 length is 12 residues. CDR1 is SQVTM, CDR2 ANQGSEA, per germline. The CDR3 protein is CSLGQGPREQYF. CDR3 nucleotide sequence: TGCAGTCTAGGACAGGGCCCTCGCGAGCAGTACTTC.

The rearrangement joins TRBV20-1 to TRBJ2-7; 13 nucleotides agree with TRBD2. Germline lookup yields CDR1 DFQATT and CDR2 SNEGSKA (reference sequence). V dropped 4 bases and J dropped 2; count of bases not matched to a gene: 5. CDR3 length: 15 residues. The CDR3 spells CSATGTSGNTYEQYF. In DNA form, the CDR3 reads TGCAGTGCTACTGGGACTAGCGGGAATACCTACGAGCAGTACTTC.

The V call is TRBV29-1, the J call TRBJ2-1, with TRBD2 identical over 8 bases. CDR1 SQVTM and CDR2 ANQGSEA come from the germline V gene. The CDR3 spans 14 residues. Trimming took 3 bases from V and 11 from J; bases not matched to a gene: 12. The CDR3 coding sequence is TGCAGCGTTGACGGTAGCGGGATGTGGAATAAGCAGTTCTTC. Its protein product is CSVDGSGMWNKQFF.

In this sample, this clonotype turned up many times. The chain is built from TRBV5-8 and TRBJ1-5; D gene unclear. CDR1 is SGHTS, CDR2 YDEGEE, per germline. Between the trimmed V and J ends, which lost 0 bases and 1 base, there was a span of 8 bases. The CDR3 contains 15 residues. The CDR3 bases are TGTGCCAGCAGCTTGGAATTGGGAAGCAATCAGCCCCAGCATTTT. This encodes CASSLELGSNQPQHF.

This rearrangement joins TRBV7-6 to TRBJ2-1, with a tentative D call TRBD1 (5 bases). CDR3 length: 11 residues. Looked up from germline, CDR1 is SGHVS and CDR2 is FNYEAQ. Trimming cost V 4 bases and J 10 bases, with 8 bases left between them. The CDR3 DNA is TGTGCCAGCAGCTCGACAGAAGAGCAGTTCTTC. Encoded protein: CASSSTEEQFF.

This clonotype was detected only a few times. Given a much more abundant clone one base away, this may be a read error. CDR3 residues: CASSVDGTLHGYTF. CDR3 DNA: TGTGCCAGCAGCGTAGATGGGACACTCCATGGCTACACCTTC. V is TRBV9 and J is TRBJ1-2, with D maybe TRBD1 (6 bases). CDR3 length: 14 amino acids. CDR1 and CDR2 (germline): SGDLS, YYNGEE. With 0 bases removed from V and 6 bases from J, the gap between germline ends came to 12 bases.

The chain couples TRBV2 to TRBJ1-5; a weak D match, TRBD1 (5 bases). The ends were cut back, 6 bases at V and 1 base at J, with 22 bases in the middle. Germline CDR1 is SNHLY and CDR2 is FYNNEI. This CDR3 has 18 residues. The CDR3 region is CASSAYRAGGESNQPQHF. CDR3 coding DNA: TGTGCCAGCAGCGCCTATAGAGCGGGAGGGGAAAGCAATCAGCCCCAGCATTTT.

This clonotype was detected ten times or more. CDR3 sequence: CASGLVLAASYEQYF. In nucleotides, the CDR3 is TGTGCTAGTGGTTTGGTACTAGCGGCCTCCTACGAGCAGTACTTC. The V gene is TRBV12-5, the J gene TRBJ2-7; 8 positions match TRBD2. Germline CDR1 reads LGHNT; CDR2 reads FRNRAP. V was pared by 0 bases and J by 0 bases, with 1 base of the junction left unmatched. This CDR3 is built from 15 residues. The full variable domain, in which reference TRBV12-5 and TRBJ2-7 provide the parts outside the CDR3, is DARVTQTPRHKVTEMGQEVTMRCQPILGHNTVFWYRQTMMQGLELLAYFRNRAPLDDSGMPKDRFSAEMPDATLATLKIQPSEPRDSAVYFCASGLVLAASYEQYFGPGTRLTVT.

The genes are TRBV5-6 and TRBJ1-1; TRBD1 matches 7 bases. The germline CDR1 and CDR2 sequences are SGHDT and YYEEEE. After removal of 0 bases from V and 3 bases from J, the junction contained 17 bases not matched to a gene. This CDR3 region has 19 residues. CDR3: CASSLASDRVFLTDTEAFF. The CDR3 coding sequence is TGTGCCAGCAGCTTGGCGTCCGACAGGGTGTTTCTTACGGACACTGAAGCTTTCTTT.

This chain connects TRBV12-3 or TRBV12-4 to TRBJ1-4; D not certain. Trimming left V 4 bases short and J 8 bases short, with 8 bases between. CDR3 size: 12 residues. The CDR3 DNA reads TGTGCCAGCAGTTACGGGCGAGAAAAACTGTTTTTT. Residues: CASSYGREKLFF.

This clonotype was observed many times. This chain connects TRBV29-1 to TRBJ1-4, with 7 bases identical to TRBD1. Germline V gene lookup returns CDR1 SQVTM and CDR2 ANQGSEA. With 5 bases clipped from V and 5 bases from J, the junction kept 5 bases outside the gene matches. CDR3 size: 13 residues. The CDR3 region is CSVSDRDNEKLFF. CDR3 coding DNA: TGCAGCGTTTCAGACAGGGACAATGAAAAACTGTTTTTT.

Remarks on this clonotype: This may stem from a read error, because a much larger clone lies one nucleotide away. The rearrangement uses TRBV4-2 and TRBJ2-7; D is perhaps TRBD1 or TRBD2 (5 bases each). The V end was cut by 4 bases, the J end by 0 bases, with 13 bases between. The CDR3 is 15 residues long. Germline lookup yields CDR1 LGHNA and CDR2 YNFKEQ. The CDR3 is CASSPGHGTSYEQYF. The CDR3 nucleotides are TGTGCCAGCAGCCCCGGGCACGGGACCTCCTACGAGCAGTACTTC.

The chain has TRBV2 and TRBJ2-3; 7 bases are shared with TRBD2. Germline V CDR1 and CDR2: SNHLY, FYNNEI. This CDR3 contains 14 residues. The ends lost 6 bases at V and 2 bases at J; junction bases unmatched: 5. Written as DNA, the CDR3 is TGTGCCAGCAGAGCGGGAACCAACACAGATACGCAGTATTTT. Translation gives CASRAGTNTDTQYF.